The rows below give T cell receptor beta chains drawn from one sample of a study of T cells in pancreatic ductal adenocarcinoma. Assay: immunoSEQ multiplex PCR; the TCRdb copy retains only in-frame clones and omits some. This sample has some 4,500 clones, with around 72% found just once. Sequences were obtained from pancreatic tumor tissue. All receptors come from a human donor with pancreatic ductal adenocarcinoma. Each CDR3 is given with its conserved first and last residue. Fields, in order: D gene, V gene, J gene, clone size, CDR3 protein, CDR3 DNA. The D gene is left open where the match is weak. Size values are once, few and many counts, or a class for expanded clones, and some rows have none.

d_gene: TRBD1; v_gene: TRBV5-6; j_gene: TRBJ2-3; abundance: once; CDR3aa: CASSLWWQGANTQYF; CDR3nt: TGTGCCAGCAGCTTGTGGTGGCAGGGGGCAAATACGCAGTATTTT
d_gene: NA; v_gene: TRBV5-1; j_gene: TRBJ2-5; abundance: NA; CDR3aa: CASLGGAAETQYF; CDR3nt: TGCGCCAGCCTAGGAGGGGCAGCTGAGACCCAGTACTTC
d_gene: TRBD2; v_gene: TRBV5-4; j_gene: TRBJ2-1; abundance: NA; CDR3aa: CASSARDYSYNEQFF; CDR3nt: TGTGCCAGCAGCGCCCGGGACTATTCCTACAATGAGCAGTTCTTC
d_gene: TRBD2; v_gene: TRBV5-4; j_gene: TRBJ2-3; abundance: NA; CDR3aa: CASSPGGTDPDTQYF; CDR3nt: TGTGCCAGCAGCCCCGGGGGGACCGACCCAGATACGCAGTATTTT
d_gene: TRBD2; v_gene: TRBV6-5; j_gene: TRBJ2-7; abundance: NA; CDR3aa: CASILFTSGSYEQYF; CDR3nt: TGTGCCAGCATTCTCTTCACTAGCGGCTCCTACGAGCAGTACTTC
d_gene: NA; v_gene: TRBV11-3; j_gene: TRBJ2-1; abundance: NA; CDR3aa: CASSLASAFDEQFF; CDR3nt: TGTGCCAGCAGCTTAGCTTCCGCCTTCGATGAGCAGTTCTTC
d_gene: TRBD1; v_gene: TRBV2; j_gene: TRBJ1-4; abundance: NA; CDR3aa: CASRPGQGYNEKLFF; CDR3nt: TGTGCCAGCAGACCAGGACAGGGCTATAATGAAAAACTGTTTTTT
d_gene: NA; v_gene: TRBV10-3; j_gene: TRBJ2-2; abundance: few; CDR3aa: CAIPRTSNTGELFF; CDR3nt: TGTGCCATCCCTCGAACTTCGAACACCGGGGAGCTGTTTTTT
d_gene: TRBD1; v_gene: TRBV10-3; j_gene: TRBJ1-1; abundance: NA; CDR3aa: CAIRGQMNTEAFF; CDR3nt: TGTGCCATCAGGGGACAGATGAACACTGAAGCTTTCTTT
d_gene: NA; v_gene: TRBV6-1; j_gene: TRBJ2-7; abundance: NA; CDR3aa: CASSRSGTYPYEQYF; CDR3nt: TGTGCCAGCAGCAGGTCCGGGACATACCCCTACGAGCAGTACTTC
d_gene: NA; v_gene: TRBV6-5; j_gene: TRBJ2-7; abundance: NA; CDR3aa: CASSGDRVYEQYF; CDR3nt: TGTGCCAGCAGCGGCGACAGAGTCTACGAGCAGTACTTC
d_gene: TRBD2; v_gene: TRBV5-6; j_gene: TRBJ2-7; abundance: NA; CDR3aa: CASSLAGGTYEQYF; CDR3nt: TGTGCCAGCAGCTTAGCGGGAGGGACCTACGAGCAGTACTTC
d_gene: NA; v_gene: TRBV7-2; j_gene: TRBJ2-7; abundance: medium-sized; CDR3aa: CASSVSRFYEQYF; CDR3nt: TGTGCCAGCAGCGTGAGTCGGTTCTACGAGCAGTACTTC
d_gene: NA; v_gene: TRBV10-3; j_gene: TRBJ2-3; abundance: NA; CDR3aa: CAISAGDTQYF; CDR3nt: TGTGCCATCAGTGCGGGAGATACGCAGTATTTT
d_gene: NA; v_gene: TRBV6-1; j_gene: TRBJ1-1; abundance: NA; CDR3aa: CASSEAAGNTEAFF; CDR3nt: TGTGCCAGCAGTGAAGCTGCAGGGAACACTGAAGCTTTCTTT
d_gene: TRBD2; v_gene: TRBV28; j_gene: TRBJ2-7; abundance: NA; CDR3aa: CASTSGVYEQYF; CDR3nt: TGTGCCAGCACTAGCGGGGTCTACGAGCAGTACTTC
d_gene: TRBD1; v_gene: TRBV28; j_gene: TRBJ2-2; abundance: NA; CDR3aa: CASGPTGTGDTGELFF; CDR3nt: TGTGCCAGCGGGCCGACCGGGACAGGGGACACCGGGGAGCTGTTTTTT
d_gene: TRBD2; v_gene: TRBV5-1; j_gene: TRBJ2-3; abundance: NA; CDR3aa: CASSTGLAGSDTQYF; CDR3nt: TGCGCCAGCAGCACGGGACTAGCGGGGTCAGATACGCAGTATTTT
d_gene: NA; v_gene: TRBV5-5; j_gene: TRBJ1-1; abundance: NA; CDR3aa: CASSLGPQGQNTEAFF; CDR3nt: TGTGCCAGCAGCTTGGGCCCACAGGGACAGAACACTGAAGCTTTCTTT
d_gene: TRBD1; v_gene: TRBV9; j_gene: TRBJ2-7; abundance: NA; CDR3aa: CASSVVSTGEIGPPKDHYEQYF; CDR3nt: TGTGCCAGCAGCGTAGTTTCGACAGGGGAAATAGGTCCTCCAAAGGACCACTACGAGCAGTACTTC
d_gene: TRBD1; v_gene: TRBV5-1; j_gene: TRBJ2-1; abundance: NA; CDR3aa: CASSSGTEYNEQFF; CDR3nt: TGCGCCAGCAGCTCCGGGACAGAGTACAATGAGCAGTTCTTC
d_gene: NA; v_gene: TRBV27; j_gene: TRBJ2-5; abundance: NA; CDR3aa: CASSLRETQYF; CDR3nt: TGTGCCAGCAGTTTGCGGGAGACCCAGTACTTC
d_gene: NA; v_gene: TRBV2; j_gene: TRBJ2-7; abundance: NA; CDR3aa: CASSEAPRRGEQYF; CDR3nt: TGTGCCAGCAGTGAAGCTCCCCGACGGGGCGAGCAGTACTTC
d_gene: TRBD1; v_gene: TRBV18; j_gene: TRBJ2-5; abundance: once; CDR3aa: CASSPGTGGETQYF; CDR3nt: TGTGCCAGCTCACCGGGGACAGGTGGGGAGACCCAGTACTTC
d_gene: NA; v_gene: TRBV4-1; j_gene: TRBJ1-1; abundance: few; CDR3aa: CASSQVRDAEAFF; CDR3nt: TGCGCCAGCAGCCAAGTGCGGGACGCTGAAGCTTTCTTT
d_gene: NA; v_gene: TRBV29-1; j_gene: TRBJ2-3; abundance: few; CDR3aa: CSVEGGADITDTQYF; CDR3nt: TGCAGCGTTGAAGGGGGAGCGGATATCACAGATACGCAGTATTTT
d_gene: NA; v_gene: TRBV19; j_gene: TRBJ1-1; abundance: NA; CDR3aa: CASSVGRDTEAFF; CDR3nt: TGTGCCAGTAGTGTAGGCAGGGACACTGAAGCTTTCTTT
d_gene: NA; v_gene: TRBV18; j_gene: TRBJ1-5; abundance: NA; CDR3aa: CASSPLRENQPQHF; CDR3nt: TGTGCCAGCTCACCACTTCGGGAAAATCAGCCCCAGCATTTT
d_gene: NA; v_gene: TRBV30; j_gene: TRBJ1-1; abundance: few; CDR3aa: CAWRFIMNTEAFF; CDR3nt: TGTGCCTGGAGATTCATAATGAACACTGAAGCTTTCTTT
d_gene: NA; v_gene: TRBV5-8; j_gene: TRBJ1-3; abundance: NA; CDR3aa: CASTPVFSGNTIYF; CDR3nt: TGTGCCAGCACCCCGGTTTTCTCTGGAAACACCATATATTTT
d_gene: TRBD2; v_gene: TRBV5-4; j_gene: TRBJ2-5; abundance: NA; CDR3aa: CASSLRRGGAQETQYF; CDR3nt: TGTGCCAGCAGCTTGCGTCGCGGGGGGGCCCAAGAGACCCAGTACTTC
d_gene: NA; v_gene: TRBV12-5; j_gene: TRBJ2-1; abundance: NA; CDR3aa: CASGLGGTPYNEQFF; CDR3nt: TGTGCTAGTGGTTTGGGCGGGACACCTTACAATGAGCAGTTCTTC
d_gene: NA; v_gene: TRBV5-1; j_gene: TRBJ2-1; abundance: NA; CDR3aa: CASSSNIRLEQFF; CDR3nt: TGCGCCAGCAGCTCCAATATACGACTAGAGCAGTTCTTC
d_gene: NA; v_gene: TRBV10-3; j_gene: TRBJ2-1; abundance: once; CDR3aa: CAISEGNEQFF; CDR3nt: TGTGCCATCAGTGAGGGCAATGAGCAGTTCTTC
d_gene: TRBD2; v_gene: TRBV2; j_gene: TRBJ2-1; abundance: once; CDR3aa: CASSEFQALAGAHNEQFF; CDR3nt: TGTGCCAGCAGTGAATTCCAGGCACTAGCGGGGGCGCACAATGAGCAGTTCTTC
d_gene: NA; v_gene: TRBV5-4; j_gene: TRBJ1-2; abundance: NA; CDR3aa: CASSSTAYGYTF; CDR3nt: TGTGCCAGCAGCTCCACAGCCTATGGCTACACCTTC
d_gene: NA; v_gene: TRBV30; j_gene: TRBJ1-2; abundance: once; CDR3aa: CAWSVDYGYTF; CDR3nt: TGTGCCTGGAGTGTTGACTATGGCTACACCTTC
d_gene: TRBD1; v_gene: TRBV7-6; j_gene: TRBJ2-7; abundance: once; CDR3aa: CASSPGGTGSYEQYF; CDR3nt: TGTGCCAGCAGCCCTGGCGGGACAGGGTCCTACGAGCAGTACTTC
d_gene: NA; v_gene: TRBV2; j_gene: TRBJ1-2; abundance: few; CDR3aa: CASTDGTSNYGYTF; CDR3nt: TGTGCCAGCACCGACGGGACTTCGAATTATGGCTACACCTTC
d_gene: TRBD2; v_gene: TRBV19; j_gene: TRBJ2-2; abundance: NA; CDR3aa: CASKREVGTGELFF; CDR3nt: TGTGCCAGTAAGCGGGAAGTAGGCACCGGGGAGCTGTTTTTT
d_gene: TRBD1; v_gene: TRBV7-2; j_gene: TRBJ1-5; abundance: NA; CDR3aa: CASSTQGNQPQHF; CDR3nt: TGTGCCAGCAGCACACAGGGGAACCAGCCCCAGCATTTT
d_gene: TRBD2; v_gene: TRBV7-3; j_gene: TRBJ2-1; abundance: NA; CDR3aa: CASSWGLAGNEQFF; CDR3nt: TGTGCCAGCAGCTGGGGACTAGCGGGGAATGAGCAGTTCTTC
d_gene: NA; v_gene: TRBV11-3; j_gene: TRBJ2-3; abundance: medium-sized; CDR3aa: CASSLGGTDTQYF; CDR3nt: TGTGCCAGCAGCTTAGGGGGCACAGATACGCAGTATTTT
d_gene: NA; v_gene: TRBV2; j_gene: TRBJ2-2; abundance: NA; CDR3aa: CASSEQAGRSGELFF; CDR3nt: TGTGCCAGCAGTGAACAGGCGGGCCGATCCGGGGAGCTGTTTTTT
d_gene: TRBD1; v_gene: TRBV2; j_gene: TRBJ2-5; abundance: few; CDR3aa: CASSLQGVEETQYF; CDR3nt: TGTGCCAGCAGTCTGCAGGGGGTGGAAGAGACCCAGTACTTC
d_gene: TRBD1; v_gene: TRBV30; j_gene: TRBJ1-2; abundance: NA; CDR3aa: CAWTRPTGYGYTF; CDR3nt: TGTGCCTGGACCCGTCCGACAGGGTATGGCTACACCTTC
d_gene: NA; v_gene: TRBV18; j_gene: TRBJ1-1; abundance: NA; CDR3aa: CASSPLSMQDYTEAFF; CDR3nt: TGTGCCAGCTCACCTCTCTCGATGCAGGATTACACTGAAGCTTTCTTT
d_gene: TRBD2; v_gene: TRBV7-8; j_gene: TRBJ2-1; abundance: NA; CDR3aa: CASSNGLAGGDEQFF; CDR3nt: TGTGCCAGCAGCAACGGACTAGCGGGAGGGGATGAGCAGTTCTTC
d_gene: NA; v_gene: TRBV11-3; j_gene: TRBJ2-3; abundance: once; CDR3aa: CASSFYRVQYSDTQYF; CDR3nt: TGTGCCAGCAGCTTCTACAGGGTACAATATTCAGATACGCAGTATTTT
d_gene: NA; v_gene: TRBV9; j_gene: TRBJ1-1; abundance: NA; CDR3aa: CASSPPGGWSTEAFF; CDR3nt: TGTGCCAGCAGCCCCCCCGGGGGATGGAGCACTGAAGCTTTCTTT
d_gene: TRBD2; v_gene: TRBV15; j_gene: TRBJ2-5; abundance: NA; CDR3aa: CATSRGGGEETQYF; CDR3nt: TGTGCCACCAGCAGAGGGGGAGGGGAAGAGACCCAGTACTTC
d_gene: NA; v_gene: TRBV7-2; j_gene: TRBJ2-2; abundance: NA; CDR3aa: CASSAHSRAGELFF; CDR3nt: TGTGCCAGCAGCGCCCACTCGCGAGCCGGGGAGCTGTTTTTT
d_gene: NA; v_gene: TRBV4-2; j_gene: TRBJ1-5; abundance: NA; CDR3aa: CASSQLDRGGNQPQHF; CDR3nt: TGTGCCAGCAGCCAACTTGATCGCGGGGGGAATCAGCCCCAGCATTTT
d_gene: TRBD2; v_gene: TRBV29-1; j_gene: TRBJ2-7; abundance: NA; CDR3aa: CSVKTSGTSYEQYF; CDR3nt: TGCAGCGTCAAAACTAGCGGGACCTCCTACGAGCAGTACTTC
d_gene: NA; v_gene: TRBV19; j_gene: TRBJ2-3; abundance: few; CDR3aa: CASTSSLTSTDTQYF; CDR3nt: TGTGCCAGTACTTCTAGCCTCACTAGCACAGATACGCAGTATTTT
d_gene: TRBD2; v_gene: TRBV10-3; j_gene: TRBJ2-1; abundance: NA; CDR3aa: CATGTSGEQFF; CDR3nt: TGTGCCACCGGGACTAGCGGCGAGCAGTTCTTC
d_gene: TRBD1; v_gene: TRBV5-4; j_gene: TRBJ2-7; abundance: medium-sized; CDR3aa: CASSFNRGQVGYEQYF; CDR3nt: TGTGCCAGCAGCTTCAACAGGGGGCAGGTGGGCTACGAGCAGTACTTC
d_gene: NA; v_gene: TRBV19; j_gene: TRBJ2-3; abundance: NA; CDR3aa: CASSPIGATDTQYF; CDR3nt: TGTGCCAGTAGCCCAATCGGAGCCACAGATACGCAGTATTTT
d_gene: TRBD1; v_gene: TRBV7-6; j_gene: TRBJ1-3; abundance: few; CDR3aa: CATQGQAGNTIYF; CDR3nt: TGTGCCACCCAGGGACAGGCTGGAAACACCATATATTTT
d_gene: TRBD1; v_gene: TRBV29-1; j_gene: TRBJ1-2; abundance: NA; CDR3aa: CSVSPRQGDGYTF; CDR3nt: TGCAGCGTGTCCCCACGACAGGGAGATGGCTACACCTTC